This T cell receptor beta chain was retrieved from a study of blood T cell repertoires in COVID-19. This CDR3 has 14 amino acids. Germline V lookup: CDR1 LNHDA, CDR2 SQIVND (reference sequence). The V gene end was trimmed by 3 bases and the J gene end by 16 bases; junction bases not matched to a gene: 10. Clones were read by immunoSEQ multiplex PCR, and TCRdb kept only the in-frame ones, dropping some. The table has 300,000 to 400,000 clones, more than 75% seen once; the top ten hold 2% to 2.5%. This chain joins TRBV19 and TRBJ2-4, with TRBD2 matching over 12 bases. Sequencing was performed on peripheral blood. The receptor was isolated from a woman aged 55-75 years with COVID-19, enrolled during active disease. The chain's CDR3 is CASSIQTSGGGQYF. The CDR3 nucleotides read TGTGCCAGTAGTATCCAGACTAGCGGGGGAGGCCAATACTTC.